This is a list of T cell receptor beta chains from one sample in a study of early T cells in non-severe SARS-CoV-2 infection. MiXCR was run by TCRdb on the 5' RACE reads, yielding one entry per CDR3 protein. The data contain 25,000 to 35,000 distinct CDR3 sequences, 5.5% to 8% of them singletons. The specimen was whole blood. The origin of the receptors is an adult who was a healthcare worker with PCR-confirmed SARS-CoV-2 infection or an uninfected control (not recorded which). CDR3s include the opening cysteine and the closing phenylalanine or tryptophan. Each record gives: CDR3 DNA, CDR3 protein, D gene, clone size, V gene, J gene. The D gene is left open where the match is weak. Rows may omit the clone size; those that give it use once, few, many or a size class.

DNA: TGCGCCAGCAGTTGGACAGAAACTAATGAAAAACTGTTTTTT
CDR3: CASSWTETNEKLFF
D: .
size: many
V: TRBV4-1
J: TRBJ1-4

DNA: TGTGCCATCAGCGACGGCTACCAAGAGACCCAGTACTTC
CDR3: CAISDGYQETQYF
D: .
size: medium-sized
V: TRBV10-3
J: TRBJ2-5

DNA: TGCGCCAGCAGCTTGGGCGGGGTGACGCAAGATACGCAGTATTTT
CDR3: CASSLGGVTQDTQYF
D: .
size: .
V: TRBV5-1
J: TRBJ2-3

DNA: TGCAGCGCCCTACCGTATTTGTTGGGGAATGAGCAGTTCTTC
CDR3: CSALPYLLGNEQFF
D: .
size: many
V: TRBV29-1
J: TRBJ2-1

DNA: TGTGCCAGCAGCAACAACCGTGGCCTAGCGGGTGTAGATACGCAGTATTTT
CDR3: CASSNNRGLAGVDTQYF
D: TRBD2
size: .
V: TRBV7-9
J: TRBJ2-3

DNA: TGTGCCAGCAGCCAAGGGACAGGAAGAAACATTCAGTACTTC
CDR3: CASSQGTGRNIQYF
D: TRBD1
size: .
V: TRBV4-2
J: TRBJ2-4

DNA: TGCGCCAGCAGCTTGGCCAACCAGTACAATGAGCAGTTCTTC
CDR3: CASSLANQYNEQFF
D: .
size: many
V: TRBV5-1
J: TRBJ2-1

DNA: TGCGCCAGCAGCTTGGGTAGCACGACCTACAATGAGCAGTTCTTC
CDR3: CASSLGSTTYNEQFF
D: .
size: many
V: TRBV5-1
J: TRBJ2-1

DNA: TGTGCCAGCAGTACAGGACTAGCGGGAGCCTACGAGCAGTACTTC
CDR3: CASSTGLAGAYEQYF
D: TRBD2
size: many
V: TRBV6-5
J: TRBJ2-7

DNA: TGTGCCAGCCCCTACGAGCAGTACTTC
CDR3: CASPYEQYF
D: .
size: many
V: TRBV27
J: TRBJ2-7

DNA: TGCAGTGCTGGCCTAGCGGGAGCTAAAAATGAGCAGTTCTTC
CDR3: CSAGLAGAKNEQFF
D: TRBD2
size: many
V: TRBV20-1
J: TRBJ2-1

DNA: TGTGCCGACCGCGGGGGTTTTAACTCCTACGAGCAGTACTTC
CDR3: CADRGGFNSYEQYF
D: TRBD2
size: many
V: TRBV2
J: TRBJ2-7

DNA: TGTGCCAGCTCCGCGGGGGCCCCGGTAGGGGAGCAGTACTTC
CDR3: CASSAGAPVGEQYF
D: .
size: many
V: TRBV6-2/TRBV6-3
J: TRBJ2-7

DNA: TGTGCCAGCAGTGAAGTCCCCACGTCCCGCTACGAGCAGTACTTC
CDR3: CASSEVPTSRYEQYF
D: .
size: few
V: TRBV6-1
J: TRBJ2-7

DNA: TGCAGCGTGGGGGTACAGGGGACAAACACCGGGGAGCTGTTTTTT
CDR3: CSVGVQGTNTGELFF
D: TRBD1
size: few
V: TRBV29-1
J: TRBJ2-2

DNA: TGTGCCAGCTCACCACGGGAATACAATGAGCAGTTCTTC
CDR3: CASSPREYNEQFF
D: .
size: few
V: TRBV18
J: TRBJ2-1

DNA: TGTGCCAGCAGTTTTATCGCCCCCAATGAGCAGTTCTTC
CDR3: CASSFIAPNEQFF
D: .
size: many
V: TRBV28
J: TRBJ2-1

DNA: TGTGCCAGCAGCCCCGGCAGCCTCTATGGCTACACCTTC
CDR3: CASSPGSLYGYTF
D: .
size: many
V: TRBV7-2
J: TRBJ1-2

DNA: TGTGCCAGCAGCCAAGATCTTACCGGCGGGAGGGCCGCAGATACGCAGTATTTT
CDR3: CASSQDLTGGRAADTQYF
D: TRBD2
size: many
V: TRBV3-1
J: TRBJ2-3

DNA: TGCAGTGCTAGAGGCCCGGCGGGAGAGGGGCAAGAGACCCAGTACTTC
CDR3: CSARGPAGEGQETQYF
D: TRBD2
size: many
V: TRBV20-1
J: TRBJ2-5

DNA: TGTGCCAGCAGCTCCGGGACTAGGGTTAACAATGAGCAGTTCTTC
CDR3: CASSSGTRVNNEQFF
D: TRBD2
size: once
V: TRBV6-2/TRBV6-3
J: TRBJ2-1

DNA: TGCAGTGCGAAAACAGGGGGCCCCTACAATGAGCAGTTCTTC
CDR3: CSAKTGGPYNEQFF
D: TRBD1
size: many
V: TRBV20-1
J: TRBJ2-1

DNA: TGTGCCAGCAGTTGGGGACTGCCTAACAATGAGCAGTTCTTC
CDR3: CASSWGLPNNEQFF
D: .
size: many
V: TRBV28
J: TRBJ2-1

DNA: TGTGCCAGCTCACCCTACAGTTTGGGGAACACCGGGGAGCTGTTTTTT
CDR3: CASSPYSLGNTGELFF
D: .
size: many
V: TRBV18
J: TRBJ2-2

DNA: TGCGCCAGCAGCCAAGATGCAGCAGGGGGCGATGGCTACACCTTC
CDR3: CASSQDAAGGDGYTF
D: TRBD1
size: many
V: TRBV4-3
J: TRBJ1-2

DNA: TGTGCCAGCAGGAATTCAGATACGCAGTATTTT
CDR3: CASRNSDTQYF
D: .
size: .
V: TRBV11-2
J: TRBJ2-3

DNA: TGTGCCAGCAGCCAAGAACCCAGGGATAGCAATCAGCCCCAGCATTTT
CDR3: CASSQEPRDSNQPQHF
D: .
size: .
V: TRBV4-2
J: TRBJ1-5

DNA: TGTGCCAGCAGCTGGTTTTGGAGGGTTGGCATGAACACTGAAGCTTTCTTT
CDR3: CASSWFWRVGMNTEAFF
D: .
size: few
V: TRBV7-2
J: TRBJ1-1

DNA: TGTGCCAGCAGCGTTACTAGCGGTCCGGGCGATACGCAGTATTTT
CDR3: CASSVTSGPGDTQYF
D: TRBD2
size: .
V: TRBV7-9
J: TRBJ2-3

DNA: TGTGCCAGCAGCACAGGGGGCGGAAATCAGCCCCAGCATTTT
CDR3: CASSTGGGNQPQHF
D: TRBD1
size: .
V: TRBV28
J: TRBJ1-5

DNA: TGCAGTGCTAGAGTCCCAGGGGGCTCGTACGAGCAGTACTTC
CDR3: CSARVPGGSYEQYF
D: TRBD1
size: many
V: TRBV20-1
J: TRBJ2-7

DNA: TGTGCCAGTAGTAGAACAGGGGGGAATCAGCCCCAGCATTTT
CDR3: CASSRTGGNQPQHF
D: TRBD1
size: few
V: TRBV19
J: TRBJ1-5

DNA: TGCAGTGCTAGAGCTCCGACTCCTAGGGGCACAGATACGCAGTATTTT
CDR3: CSARAPTPRGTDTQYF
D: .
size: many
V: TRBV20-1
J: TRBJ2-3

DNA: TGTGCCAGCAGCCAAGATTTCCCAAGCTCCTATAATTCACCCCTCCACTTT
CDR3: CASSQDFPSSYNSPLHF
D: .
size: many
V: TRBV4-2
J: TRBJ1-6

DNA: TGTGCCAGCAGCTTAACAGATCACGGGGAGCTGTTTTTT
CDR3: CASSLTDHGELFF
D: .
size: .
V: TRBV7-9
J: TRBJ2-2

DNA: TGTGCCTGGAGTGTTGGACTAGCGGGAGGGTACAATGAGCAGTTCTTC
CDR3: CAWSVGLAGGYNEQFF
D: TRBD2
size: few
V: TRBV30
J: TRBJ2-1

DNA: TGCAGTGCTAGTTTAGCGGGAGTCGGGGAGCAGTACTTC
CDR3: CSASLAGVGEQYF
D: TRBD2
size: large
V: TRBV20-1
J: TRBJ2-7

DNA: TGTGCCACCAGTGGCCCCGAGGGTGGGGGATCGAGTGAGCAGTTCTTC
CDR3: CATSGPEGGGSSEQFF
D: .
size: many
V: TRBV24-1
J: TRBJ2-1

DNA: TGCGCCAGCAACTCGGGGGGTACAGATACGCAGTATTTT
CDR3: CASNSGGTDTQYF
D: TRBD2
size: few
V: TRBV5-1
J: TRBJ2-3

DNA: TGTGCCAGCAGCTTACACCCAGATATTAACACCGGGGAGCTGTTTTTT
CDR3: CASSLHPDINTGELFF
D: .
size: .
V: TRBV7-3
J: TRBJ2-2

DNA: TGCGCCAGCACCCAAACCGGGACGTCTATCACAGATACGCAGTATTTT
CDR3: CASTQTGTSITDTQYF
D: .
size: many
V: TRBV5-1
J: TRBJ2-3

DNA: TGTGCCAGCAGCCTTTGGACTAGCGGGAGTTCGAATGAGCAGTTCTTC
CDR3: CASSLWTSGSSNEQFF
D: TRBD2
size: many
V: TRBV7-9
J: TRBJ2-1

DNA: TGTGCCAGCTCACCACCGGGACTAGCGACCGGGGAGCTGTTTTTT
CDR3: CASSPPGLATGELFF
D: TRBD2
size: many
V: TRBV18
J: TRBJ2-2

DNA: TGTGCCAGCAGCTCTCCGGGGCGATCCACCTACGAGCAGTACTTC
CDR3: CASSSPGRSTYEQYF
D: .
size: few
V: TRBV7-9
J: TRBJ2-7

DNA: TGTGCCAGCAGCTTAGAGGCAGGGTACAATGAGCAGTTCTTC
CDR3: CASSLEAGYNEQFF
D: .
size: .
V: TRBV7-9
J: TRBJ2-1

DNA: TGTGCCAGCAGCTCCCAATATGGGGGGACCTATGGCTACACCTTC
CDR3: CASSSQYGGTYGYTF
D: .
size: .
V: TRBV7-3
J: TRBJ1-2

DNA: TGTGCCAGCAGCCGGGGCTTCAGAAACAATGAGCAGTTCTTC
CDR3: CASSRGFRNNEQFF
D: .
size: many
V: TRBV7-9
J: TRBJ2-1

DNA: TGCAGTGCTAGAGATGCCGAAAGGAGCACAGATACGCAGTATTTT
CDR3: CSARDAERSTDTQYF
D: .
size: many
V: TRBV20-1
J: TRBJ2-3

DNA: TGTGCCAGCAGCGTAGATACAGCGAGAGGCTACACCTTC
CDR3: CASSVDTARGYTF
D: .
size: many
V: TRBV9
J: TRBJ1-2

DNA: TGTGCCAGCAGTTACGGGGAGGCCTTGAACACTGAAGCTTTCTTT
CDR3: CASSYGEALNTEAFF
D: .
size: .
V: TRBV6-2/TRBV6-3
J: TRBJ1-1

DNA: TGTGCCAGCAGCCACCTGGGGGATGAGCAGTTCTTC
CDR3: CASSHLGDEQFF
D: .
size: many
V: TRBV11-2
J: TRBJ2-1

DNA: TGTGCCAGCAGGTACCGGGTCGGGACAGATACGCAGTATTTT
CDR3: CASRYRVGTDTQYF
D: .
size: medium-sized
V: TRBV12-3/TRBV12-4
J: TRBJ2-3

DNA: TGTGCCAGCTACCCCGGGGAAACCTACGAGCAGTACTTC
CDR3: CASYPGETYEQYF
D: .
size: .
V: TRBV2
J: TRBJ2-7